One sample yielded the 29 T cell receptor beta chains listed below, sequenced in a study of tumor and adjacent non-tumor tissue in lung cancer. RNA was extracted from bulk tissue without any cell sorting. Three rounds of nested PCR, following a modified ARM-PCR protocol, produced the TCRbeta library. TCRdb passed the multiplex PCR reads through MiXCR, listing each CDR3 protein once. This sample has about 70,000 distinct CDR3 sequences; around 73% occur once, and the top ten carry 28%. The source material was lung tumor tissue. The source of these receptors is a man aged 55 to 70 with non-small cell lung cancer.

To note about this clonotype: The final CDR3 position lacks the conserved phenylalanine or tryptophan, pointing to a likely read error. This rearrangement joins TRBV29-1 to TRBJ2-7, with unresolved D. CDR1 SQVTM and CDR2 ANQGSEA come from the germline V gene. The CDR3 sequence is 12 residues long. V dropped 7 bases and J dropped 2 bases, with 12 bases sitting between them. Here the CDR3 reads CSARDRPYEQYI. For the CDR3, the DNA is TGCAGCGCTAGGGATAGGCCCTACGAGCAGTACATC.

In regard to this clonotype: This CDR3 fails to terminate in the conserved phenylalanine or tryptophan, so it likely reflects a read error. This sequence joins TRBV29-1 and TRBJ2-2; 7 bases align to TRBD2. J was trimmed by 6 bases and V by 7 bases; bases with no gene match: 14. Germline V lookup: CDR1 SQVTM, CDR2 ANQGSEA. CDR3 length: 15 amino acids. The CDR3 reads CSAFLAGPGAGELFL. The CDR3 nucleotides read TGCAGCGCTTTCTTAGCGGGCCCGGGGGCCGGGGAGCTGTTTCTT.

The rearrangement links TRBV6-1 to TRBJ1-5; D is ambiguous. Germline V CDR1 and CDR2: MNHNS, SASEGT. The CDR3 is made up of 13 amino acids. V was shortened by 8 bases and J by 5 bases, with 13 bases between the two germline ends. The CDR3 DNA reads as TGTGCCAGCGGTACGGAAGGGTATCAGCCCCAGCATTTT. As protein: CASGTEGYQPQHF.

In the case of this clonotype: It may be a read error: a sequence one base away is much more abundant. The chain carries TRBV28 and TRBJ2-7; tentative D call: TRBD1 (6 bases). The CDR3 contains 15 residues. Germline V gene lookup returns CDR1 MDHEN and CDR2 SYDVKM. CDR3 loop: CVSSDLGHIPYEQYF. The CDR3, as DNA: TGTGTCAGCAGCGACTTGGGACACATACCCTACGAGCAGTACTTC.

As to this clonotype: Without the conserved terminal phenylalanine or tryptophan, this CDR3 likely stems from a read error. V usage is TRBV11-3 and J usage is TRBJ2-5; D unresolved. Trimming left V 1 base short and J 5 bases short, with 17 bases between. Germline loops: CDR1 SGHNT, CDR2 YENEEA. CDR3 size: 16 residues. The CDR3 DNA reads as TGTGCCAGCAGCTTAGGGGCAGCGACGGTGGGTGAGACCCAGTACTTA. It yields the protein CASSLGAATVGETQYL.

In the case of this clonotype: The conserved closing phenylalanine or tryptophan is absent in this CDR3, likely reflecting a read error. This chain connects TRBV6-1 to TRBJ1-6, with D unresolved. This CDR3 region has 16 residues. Germline-derived CDR1 and CDR2 are MNHNS and SASEGT. The germline V and J ends were trimmed by 2 bases and 4 bases, with 12 bases remaining between them. The CDR3 nucleotides are TGTGCCAGCAGTGAAACCCTCCCGGGTTATAATTCACCCCTCCACTCT. Translation gives CASSETLPGYNSPLHS.

There are many counts of this clonotype. The junction shows a germline mismatch at one end, possibly a read error. The chain uses TRBV29-1 and TRBJ2-6, with a tentative D call TRBD2 (6 bases). The CDR3 runs to 15 residues. In germline, CDR1 is SQVTM, CDR2 ANQGSEA. This chain's CDR3 is CSVAEGGTGANVLTF. CDR3 nucleotides: TGCAGCGTTGCAGAGGGAGGTACTGGGGCCAACGTACTGACTTTC.

As concerns this clonotype: The final CDR3 position lacks the conserved phenylalanine or tryptophan, pointing to a likely read error. The chain is built from TRBV10-2 and TRBJ2-5, with 14 bases fitting TRBD2. CDR1 WSHSY and CDR2 SAAADI come from the germline V gene. The CDR3 extends over 21 amino acids. The CDR3 reads CASRERMPGLAGAKSQETQYL. DNA for the CDR3: TGTGCCAGCCGTGAAAGGATGCCGGGACTAGCGGGAGCCAAGTCCCAAGAGACCCAGTACTTA.

In regard to this clonotype: Germline and junction disagree at one end, which may indicate a read error. The genes are TRBV6-5 and TRBJ2-7; 7 bases map to TRBD2. The length of the CDR3 is 15 residues. Looked up from germline, CDR1 is MNHEY and CDR2 is SVGAGI. The CDR3, as DNA: TGTACCAGTCGTTACTCGAGGCGGGAGAAGGCCGAGCAGTACTTC. This sequence encodes CTSRYSRREKAEQYF.

A remark on this clonotype: The junction departs from germline at one end; a sequencing error may be responsible. The chain recombines TRBV20-1 with TRBJ2-2; tentative D call: TRBD2 (5 bases). CDR1 is DFQATT and CDR2 is SNEGSKA in the germline V gene (reference sequence). The CDR3 runs to 13 residues. CDR3 in amino acids: CSARDFLPGEPFF. The CDR3 DNA follows: TGCAGTGCTAGAGATTTTTTACCTGGGGAGCCGTTTTTT.

This clonotype came up a few times. CDR3 nucleotides: TGTGCCAGCAGCTTGGCGGGCTCCTACGAGCAGTACTTC. As protein: CASSLAGSYEQYF. The chain recombines TRBV7-8 with TRBJ2-7, with D possibly TRBD2 on 5 matching bases. This CDR3 comprises 13 residues. The germline V gene has CDR1 SGHVS and CDR2 FQNEAQ. Trimming left V 3 bases short and J 0 bases short, with 6 bases between.

The chain carries TRBV20-1 and TRBJ2-2, with TRBD2 identical over 7 bases. There are 16 residues in the CDR3. From germline, CDR1 is DFQATT and CDR2 SNEGSKA (reference sequence). CDR3 DNA sequence: TGCAATACCTTGGGGGAGGGGCGGGGAGAAGGCCGGGAGCTGTTTTTT. Protein: CNTLGEGRGEGRELFF.

Turning to this clonotype: The junction differs from germline at one of its ends, possibly a read error. The genes are TRBV28 and TRBJ1-5, with a possible D match to TRBD1 (6 bases). CDR1 is MDHEN and CDR2 is SYDVKM in the germline V gene. This CDR3 has 14 residues. CDR3 DNA sequence: TGTACCAGCAGTTCGGGCGGGGGCGGGCAGCCACAGCATTTT. Encoded protein: CTSSSGGGGQPQHF.

The count of this clonotype is one. The chain uses TRBV11-3 and TRBJ2-1, with TRBD2 matching 13 bases. V shed 5 bases and J 7 bases; nucleotides not matched to a gene: 8. CDR1 SGHNT and CDR2 YENEEA come from the germline V gene. This CDR3 is built from 16 residues. The CDR3 sequence: CASSPRLAGGTNEQFF. In DNA form, the CDR3 reads TGTGCCAGCAGCCCCCGACTAGCGGGAGGAACGAATGAGCAGTTCTTC.

The chain combines TRBV6-5 with TRBJ2-7; D is possibly TRBD2 (5 bases). The CDR3 totals 13 residues. Per germline, CDR1 MNHEY and CDR2 SVGAGI. V shed 9 bases and J shed 1 base, with 13 bases lying between them. The DNA of the CDR3 is TGTGCCAGTAGGATACTAGGTTCCTACGAGCAGTACTTC. It encodes CASRILGSYEQYF.

Turning to this clonotype: A read error may account for a junction end that differs from germline. This rearrangement joins TRBV6-1 to TRBJ2-1; 7 bases are a match to TRBD1. Germline V gene sequence: CDR1 MNHNS, CDR2 SASEGT. The CDR3 has 11 amino acids. DNA of the CDR3: TGTGCCTGCAGTGAGACAGGGAGTCCGTTCTTC. This codes for CACSETGSPFF.

A note on this clonotype: A read error may account for a junction end that differs from germline. This rearrangement joins TRBV20-1 to TRBJ1-2; D gene uncertain. This CDR3 spans 13 amino acids. Germline V gene sequence: CDR1 DFQATT, CDR2 SNEGSKA (reference sequence). CDR3 DNA sequence: TGCAATGCTAGGGAACCTCTATCGGCTGGCTACACATTC. Its translation is CNAREPLSAGYTF.

About this clonotype itself: The junction departs from germline at one end; a sequencing error may be responsible. The rearrangement uses TRBV5-1 and TRBJ2-1; 11 nucleotides agree with TRBD2. The germline gives CDR1 SGHRS, CDR2 YFSETQ. The CDR3 loop spans 19 amino acids. The CDR3 sequence: CANRQKGYPGLADYNERLF. CDR3 DNA: TGCGCCAACAGGCAAAAAGGATACCCGGGACTAGCGGACTACAATGAGCGGTTATTC.

With regard to this clonotype: This is likely a read error, given that the CDR3 carries no conserved phenylalanine or tryptophan at its end. The DNA is omitted, as the CDR3 cannot be located on it reliably, and the CDR3 follows TCRdb's listing. V usage is TRBV6-2 or TRBV6-3 and J usage is TRBJ2-4; TRBD1, the D gene given by the table, was not confirmed from the DNA. The length of the CDR3 is 18 amino acids, counting both ends. The germline CDR1 and CDR2 sequences are MNHEY and SVGEGT. The CDR3 loop is CASSARDRGRVAQNIQYL.

On this clonotype: At one boundary the junction diverges from the germline segment, which might be a read error. The V and J genes are TRBV29-1 and TRBJ1-1; D uncertain. The CDR3 spans 13 residues. In germline, CDR1 is SQVTM, CDR2 ANQGSEA. The CDR3 sequence: CSIEVPRFGEAFF. The CDR3 coding sequence is TGCAGCATTGAGGTTCCCAGGTTTGGTGAAGCTTTCTTT.

As to this clonotype: The junction and the germline gene differ at one end; a read error may be behind it. This CDR3 reads CRVASSGNAIYF. The CDR3 coding sequence is TGCAGAGTTGCTAGCTCTGGAAACGCCATATATTTT. The V and J genes are TRBV29-1 and TRBJ1-3; no firm D call. From germline, CDR1 is SQVTM and CDR2 ANQGSEA. The length of the CDR3 is 12 residues. The full variable domain, rest sourced from reference TRBV29-1 and TRBJ1-3, is SAVISQKPSRDICQRGTSLTIQCQVDSQVTMMFWYRQQPGQSLTLIATANQGSEATYESGFVIDKFPISRPNLTFSTLTVSNMSPEDSSIYLCRVASSGNAIYFGEGSWLTVV.

A word on this clonotype: The CDR3 ends on some other residue instead of the conserved phenylalanine or tryptophan, so this is likely a read error. This chain joins TRBV11-2 and TRBJ2-7; D is ambiguous. This CDR3 is built from 11 residues. Germline values: CDR1 SGHAT, CDR2 FQNNGV. V dropped 5 bases and J dropped 0 bases, with 2 bases sitting between them. Written as DNA, the CDR3 is TGTGCCAGCAGCCACTCCTACGAGCAGTACTAT. It specifies CASSHSYEQYY.

This clonotype was detected ten times or more. J is TRBJ1-5 and V is TRBV28; maybe TRBD1 (6 bases). The length of the CDR3 is 14 residues. Germline V gene data show CDR1 as MDHEN and CDR2 as SYDVKM. The ends were cut back, 4 bases at V and 7 bases at J, with 14 bases in the middle. The CDR3 DNA reads TGTGCCAGCAGTTCGGGCGGGGGCGGGCAGCCCCAGCATTTT. Translated, it gives CASSSGGGGQPQHF.

Comment on this clonotype: A read error may be the cause here, since a much bigger clone is one base away. CDR3 loop: CSASGTSSYVQYF. CDR3 nucleotide sequence: TGCAGTGCTAGCGGGACAAGCTCCTACGTGCAGTACTTC. The chain uses TRBV20-1 and TRBJ2-7, with D possibly TRBD1 on 6 matching bases. Looked up from germline, CDR1 is DFQATT and CDR2 is SNEGSKA (reference sequence). The CDR3 covers 13 residues.

Regarding this clonotype: This clone may be a read error of a much larger clone one base away. In DNA, the CDR3 is TGTGCCAGCACTCACGACTTGGCTAGCGGGGGGACAGATACGCAGTATTTT. Translated: CASTHDLASGGTDTQYF. This rearrangement joins TRBV12-3 or TRBV12-4 to TRBJ2-3; 11 nucleotides agree with TRBD2. The CDR3 totals 17 residues. V lost 7 bases to trimming and J lost 3 bases; unmatched junction nucleotides: 12.

On this clonotype itself: The germline gene is not matched at one end of the junction; a read error may be the cause. The chain is built from TRBV6-1 and TRBJ2-2; tentative D call: TRBD1 (5 bases). CDR3 length equals 12 residues. Per germline, CDR1 MNHNS and CDR2 SASEGT. The CDR3 DNA reads TGTGACAGCTGGGGCACCACCGAGGAGCTGTTTTTT. Its translation: CDSWGTTEELFF.

On this clonotype: Its ends do not fully match the called genes, so a read error is possible. The chain links TRBV10-3 to TRBJ2-1, with a tentative D call TRBD2 (6 bases). CDR3 length equals 14 residues. The germline CDR1 and CDR2 sequences are ENHRY and SYGVKD. The DNA of the CDR3 is TGTGCCATCAATCTCGCCGGGACTTTAGGTGAGCAATTCTTC. It is translated as CAINLAGTLGEQFF.

A note on this clonotype: An end of the junction does not agree with germline; a read error may underlie this. The rearrangement joins TRBV10-2 to TRBJ2-7; D gene ambiguous. The CDR3 length is 11 residues. From germline, CDR1 is WSHSY and CDR2 SAAADI. CDR3 sequence reads: CVSSQADEQYF. DNA for the CDR3: TGCGTCAGCAGCCAGGCGGACGAGCAGTACTTC.

This clonotype appeared many times. This chain connects TRBV5-1 to TRBJ2-6; the D gene is possibly TRBD1 (6 bases). V lost 1 base, J lost 1 base, and 12 bases lay in between. Germline-derived CDR1 and CDR2 are SGHRS and YFSETQ. The CDR3 spans 17 residues. Written as DNA, the CDR3 is TGCGCCAGCAGCTTGAACAGGGCGCCATCTGGGGCCAACGTCCTGACTTTC. Encoded protein: CASSLNRAPSGANVLTF.